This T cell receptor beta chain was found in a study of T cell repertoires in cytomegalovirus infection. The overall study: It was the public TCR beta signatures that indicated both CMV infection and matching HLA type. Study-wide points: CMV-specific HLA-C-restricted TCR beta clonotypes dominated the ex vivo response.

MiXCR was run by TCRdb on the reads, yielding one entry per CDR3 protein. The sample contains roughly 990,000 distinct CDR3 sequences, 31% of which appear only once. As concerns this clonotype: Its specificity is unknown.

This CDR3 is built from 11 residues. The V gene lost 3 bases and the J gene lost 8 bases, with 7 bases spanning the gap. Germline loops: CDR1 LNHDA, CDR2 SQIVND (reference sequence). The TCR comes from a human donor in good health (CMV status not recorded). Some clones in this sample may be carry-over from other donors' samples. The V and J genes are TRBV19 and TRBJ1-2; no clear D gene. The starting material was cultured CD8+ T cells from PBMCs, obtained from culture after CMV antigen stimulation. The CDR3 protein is CASSIGLGYTF. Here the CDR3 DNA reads TGTGCCAGTAGTATCGGTCTGGGCTACACCTTC.